This entry lists 9 T cell receptor beta chains sequenced from one sample in a study of beta chain features in type 1 diabetes listed by TCRdb under 2018. The library was produced with the immunoSEQ multiplex PCR assay. The High Capacity cDNA Reverse Transcription Kit was used to reverse transcribe all of the isolated RNA, meaning that expressed TCRB transcripts were what got sequenced. What TCRdb holds here is the immuneACCESS table cut down to in-frame rearrangements. Part of the clones is not present; checked against another copy, under half of the missing clones reflect an unresolved V gene, and the others are unexplained. The sample data list about 930,000 clones, and 17% of these were observed just once. About 0.025% of the sample rests with the top ten. Source material: naive CD4+ T cells from blood. The cell subset or site label of this sample denotes: true naive CD4+ T cells. Receptor source: a woman aged 18-29 years in good health.

This clone was detected a few times. The rearrangement uses TRBV15 and TRBJ2-7; D remains unclear. V lost 5 bases, J lost 3 bases, and 8 bases lay in between. The CDR3 extends over 12 amino acids. CDR1 and CDR2 from the germline V gene are LNHNV and YYDKDF (reference sequence). Here the CDR3 reads CATSASFYEQYF. The CDR3 DNA is TGTGCCACCAGCGCTAGTTTCTACGAGCAGTACTTC.

This clone was seen more than once but under ten times. This chain joins TRBV28 and TRBJ2-7; D is undetermined. Germline CDR1 MDHEN, CDR2 SYDVKM. This CDR3 is 12 amino acids long. The ends were cut back, 2 bases at V and 3 bases at J, with 5 bases in the middle. The CDR3 here is CASSLNLYEQYF. Here the CDR3 DNA reads TGTGCCAGCAGTTTAAACCTCTACGAGCAGTACTTC.

The chain carries TRBV28 and TRBJ2-1, with D unresolved. This CDR3 comprises 18 residues. Germline CDR1 and CDR2: MDHEN and SYDVKM. The V end was cut by 6 bases, the J end by 0 bases, with 21 bases between. The CDR3 protein is CASRIGTTRKSSYNEQFF. CDR3 in DNA: TGTGCCAGCAGGATTGGCACTACCAGAAAGAGCTCCTACAATGAGCAGTTCTTC.

The chain employs TRBV9 and TRBJ1-2, with D possibly matching TRBD1 (5 bases). The CDR3 contains 13 residues. CDR1 is SGDLS and CDR2 is YYNGEE in the germline V gene. V lost 4 bases to trimming and J lost 4 bases, with 11 bases between them. CDR3 loop: CASSSQGSYGYTF. CDR3 nucleotide sequence: TGTGCCAGCAGCTCGCAGGGTTCCTATGGCTACACCTTC.

This chain joins TRBV7-2 and TRBJ1-1; D perhaps matches TRBD1 (6 bases). This CDR3 region has 14 residues. V gave up 2 bases and J gave up 5 bases, with 12 bases separating them. The germline V gene has CDR1 SGHTA and CDR2 FQGNSA. The CDR3 spells CASSLTTGYTEAFF. For the CDR3, the DNA is TGTGCCAGCAGCTTAACCACAGGGTATACTGAAGCTTTCTTT.

This clone was detected only a few times. CDR3 bases: TGTGCCAGCTCAGGGACAGACGGAAACACCATATATTTT. It is translated as CASSGTDGNTIYF. The rearrangement links TRBV18 to TRBJ1-3, with 7 bases that match TRBD1. The CDR3 length is 13 residues. The V and J ends lost 5 bases and 4 bases, in that order; junction bases with no gene match: 2. Germline-derived CDR1 and CDR2 are KGHSH and LQKENI.

A note on this clone: This specimen includes other DNA sequences encoding the same CDR3. The V gene is TRBV28, the J gene TRBJ2-7, with D unclear. V was trimmed by 2 bases and J by 3 bases, leaving 5 bases between them. Germline CDR1 and CDR2: MDHEN and SYDVKM. This CDR3 has 12 amino acids. CDR3 sequence reads: CASSLGHYEQYF. In DNA, the CDR3 is TGTGCCAGCAGTTTAGGCCACTACGAGCAGTACTTC.

This rearrangement joins TRBV7-9 to TRBJ2-5, with TRBD2 matching over 13 bases. CDR1 SEHNR and CDR2 FQNEAQ come from the germline V gene (reference sequence). The CDR3 consists of 18 residues. Germline trimming cut 4 bases from V and 1 base from J; bases unmatched to any gene: 9. CDR3 region: CASSWSGTSGTVQETQYF. CDR3 coding DNA: TGTGCCAGCAGCTGGTCCGGGACTAGCGGGACCGTCCAAGAGACCCAGTACTTC.

V usage is TRBV5-1 and J usage is TRBJ2-1; tentatively, D is TRBD2 (5 bases). Germline assignment: CDR1 SGHRS and CDR2 YFSETQ. The V and J ends lost 4 bases and 4 bases respectively, with 15 bases between them. There are 15 residues in the CDR3. The CDR3 loop reads CASSGAEGPYNEQFF. CDR3 DNA: TGCGCCAGCAGCGGAGCTGAGGGCCCGTACAATGAGCAGTTCTTC.